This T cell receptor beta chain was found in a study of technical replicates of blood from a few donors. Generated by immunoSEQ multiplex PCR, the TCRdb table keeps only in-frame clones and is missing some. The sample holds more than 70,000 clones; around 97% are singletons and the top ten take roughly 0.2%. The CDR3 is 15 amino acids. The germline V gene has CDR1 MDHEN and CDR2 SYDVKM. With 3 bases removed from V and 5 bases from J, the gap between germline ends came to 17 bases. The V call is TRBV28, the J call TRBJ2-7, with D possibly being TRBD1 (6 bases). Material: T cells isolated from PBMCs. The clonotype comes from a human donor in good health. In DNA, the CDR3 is TGTGCCAGCAGTTTCAACGACAGGCGTCGGAACGAGCAGTACTTC. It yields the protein CASSFNDRRRNEQYF.